What follows are 8 T cell receptor beta chains derived from one specimen sequenced in a study of CXCR3-negative and CXCR3-positive naive CD8 T cells (dated by TCRdb to 2018 to 2020). The sample was run on a NextSeq 550. The Human TCR Profiling Kit (MiLaboratory) was used to make UMI-labeled 5' RACE TRB cDNA libraries. The reads, reprocessed by TCRdb, yield one row per CDR3 protein sequence and no DNA. This sample's records show approximately 83,000 distinct CDR3 sequences. The ten top clones hold around 1.5% of the sample. Sequencing used naive CXCR3- CD8+ T cells from blood. The cell subset or site label for this specimen denotes: CD45RO-CCR7+CD27+CD95- naive CD8+ T cells lacking CXCR3 (TNR3-). The receptors were gathered from a human donor in good health. Some clones in this sample may be carry-over from other donors' samples.

The chain uses TRBV29-1 and TRBJ2-3; TCRdb lists TRBD1, though no DNA is available to test this call. The length of the CDR3 is 15 residues. CDR1 and CDR2 from the germline V gene are SQVTM and ANQGSEA. The CDR3 sequence: CSVEGLQTDTDTQYF.

CDR3 loop: CASSLAGDTDTQYF. The chain carries TRBV7-2 and TRBJ2-3. Germline lookup yields CDR1 SGHTA and CDR2 FQGNSA. The length of the CDR3 is 14 residues.

The V and J genes are TRBV6-1 and TRBJ2-5. Germline assignment: CDR1 MNHNS and CDR2 SASEGT. The CDR3 totals 15 residues. The CDR3 here is CASSEAKRNQETQYF.

The chain recombines TRBV23-1 with TRBJ2-2. TRBV23-1 is sorted into the ORF group, with uncertain function. The CDR3 sequence is 15 residues long. This chain's CDR3 is CASSQSAQSTGELFF.

The chain joins TRBV4-2 to TRBJ2-1; TCRdb proposes TRBD2, but this gene call is untestable without DNA. This CDR3 has 15 amino acids. Germline CDR1 and CDR2: LGHNA and YNFKEQ. CDR3: CASSPERGGYNEQFF.

V and J are TRBV5-6 and TRBJ2-2. This CDR3 contains 13 residues. Per germline, CDR1 SGHDT and CDR2 YYEEEE. CDR3 protein: CASSLEDTGELFF.

CDR3 protein: CASSFGPTGGYTF. V and J are TRBV7-2 and TRBJ1-2. Looked up from germline, CDR1 is SGHTA and CDR2 is FQGNSA. The CDR3 sequence is 13 residues long.

This chain uses TRBV5-1 with TRBJ2-5; the D call of TRBD2 rests on TCRdb alone, since no DNA is present to check it. There are 17 residues in the CDR3. CDR1 is SGHRS and CDR2 is YFSETQ in the germline V gene. CDR3 protein: CASSQLPGLAIQETQYF.